This is a list of T cell receptor beta chains from one sample in a study of molecular identifiers for immune sequencing clone quantification. TCRdb analysed the PCR reads with MiXCR anew, one entry per CDR3 protein. The table records about 500,000 distinct CDR3 sequences, about 21% of them present only once. The material sequenced was naive CD8+ T cells from blood, with Jurkat cell RNA spiked in. The receptors originated from a human donor in good health. Some libraries in this study had Jurkat cell RNA spiked in. Each CDR3 is given with its conserved first and last residue. A D gene is named only where the DNA matches it firmly. Clone size is given for some rows only: seen once, a few or many times, or a class if the clone is expanded.

D	size	J	V	DNA	CDR3
NA	NA	TRBJ1-6	TRBV19	TGTGCCAGTAGTATGTCTCCACGTGGTAATTCACCCCTCCACTTT	CASSMSPRGNSPLHF
TRBD2	NA	TRBJ2-3	TRBV4-2	TGTGCCAGCAGCCAAGGACTAGCGGGGCACTCTAGCACAGATACGCAGTATTTT	CASSQGLAGHSSTDTQYF
NA	NA	TRBJ2-5	TRBV6-5	TGTGCCAGCAGGAGGTTTAAGAAAGAGACCCAGTACTTC	CASRRFKKETQYF
NA	NA	TRBJ2-7	TRBV7-9	TGTGCCAGCAGCGAACCCGGGACTTCCTGCGAGCAGTACTTC	CASSEPGTSCEQYF
NA	few	TRBJ2-2	TRBV6-5	TGTGCCAGCAGTTACGCCCAGGCCACCGGGGAGCTGTTTTTT	CASSYAQATGELFF
TRBD2	NA	TRBJ2-3	TRBV30	TGTGCCTGGAGTGAAGCGGGGGGCTGGGAGGATACGCAGTATTTT	CAWSEAGGWEDTQYF
TRBD2	NA	TRBJ2-7	TRBV10-3	TGTGCCATCAGCGTGGGGGGGGTTTACGAGCAGTACTTC	CAISVGGVYEQYF
NA	few	TRBJ1-6	TRBV28	TGTGCCAGCAGTTTGGTCGTAGGGGGTAATTCACCCCTCCACTTT	CASSLVVGGNSPLHF
NA	many	TRBJ2-6	TRBV28	TGTGCCAGCAGTTTTAGCGTCACCGGGGCCAACGTCCTGACTTTC	CASSFSVTGANVLTF
NA	NA	TRBJ2-2	TRBV30	TGTGCCTGGAACGATCAACCGGGCACCGGGGAGCTGTTTTTT	CAWNDQPGTGELFF
TRBD2	NA	TRBJ2-7	TRBV4-1	TGCGCCAGCAGCGTGGGGGAGGGATCCTACGAGCAGTACTTC	CASSVGEGSYEQYF
TRBD2	NA	TRBJ2-5	TRBV4-1	TGCGCCAGCAGCCGAGACTTAGCGGGGGGGTTTCACCAAGAGACCCAGTACTTC	CASSRDLAGGFHQETQYF
NA	many	TRBJ2-7	TRBV28	TGTGCCAGCAGTTCCGGGGTTAGCTCCTACGAGCAGTACTTC	CASSSGVSSYEQYF
NA	many	TRBJ2-7	TRBV7-2	TGTGCCAGCAGCTTAAAGGGAGACAGCCCAGTTTACGAGCAGTACTTC	CASSLKGDSPVYEQYF
NA	many	TRBJ2-7	TRBV7-9	TGTGCCAGCAGCTTTTCCGGCTTCGGCTACGAGCAGTACTTC	CASSFSGFGYEQYF
TRBD2	NA	TRBJ2-3	TRBV12-3/TRBV12-4	TGTGCCAGCAGTGGAGGGGTTGGGGGGGTGGATACGCAGTATTTT	CASSGGVGGVDTQYF
TRBD1	many	TRBJ1-2	TRBV7-2	TGTGCCAGCAGCTTAGCCGGACAGGGAGATGGCTACACCTTC	CASSLAGQGDGYTF
NA	many	TRBJ2-7	TRBV11-1	TGTGCCAGCGGGAACTACGAGCAGTACTTC	CASGNYEQYF
TRBD2	few	TRBJ2-7	TRBV4-3	TGCGCCAGCAGCCAAGACGCAACTAGCGGGAGGTTGGCGCAGTACTTC	CASSQDATSGRLAQYF
TRBD2	NA	TRBJ2-1	TRBV4-3	TGCGCCAGCAGCCAAGGCTACCCGGGACTAGCGTATGAGCAGTTCTTC	CASSQGYPGLAYEQFF
TRBD1	many	TRBJ1-6	TRBV6-1	TGTGCCAGCAGTGAAGTAGGACAGGAGGATTCACCCCTCCACTTT	CASSEVGQEDSPLHF
TRBD2	few	TRBJ2-3	TRBV12-3/TRBV12-4	TGTGCCAGCAGTTCACAAATAGGACTAGCGGCGACTAGCACAGATACGCAGTATTTT	CASSSQIGLAATSTDTQYF
NA	NA	TRBJ2-7	TRBV27	TGTGCCAGCCACCCCCCGGGAGCGGCCTACGAGCAGTACTTC	CASHPPGAAYEQYF
NA	few	TRBJ1-5	TRBV10-2	TGCGCCAGCAGTGACGGGGGCCATAGCAATCAGCCCCAGCATTTT	CASSDGGHSNQPQHF
NA	NA	TRBJ2-7	TRBV6-5	TGTGCCAGCAGTTACTCGTTCAGGCCCCGGGCGCGTTACGAGCAGTACTTC	CASSYSFRPRARYEQYF
NA	NA	TRBJ2-7	TRBV21-1	TGTGCCAGCAGCAATCGGGGGTGGAGGTATGAGCAGTACTTC	CASSNRGWRYEQYF
TRBD2	few	TRBJ2-5	TRBV10-3	TGTGCCATCAGTGCGACTAGCGGGAAAGAGACCCAGTACTTC	CAISATSGKETQYF
TRBD1	NA	TRBJ1-1	TRBV7-9	TGTGCCAGCAGCCACAGGGGGCGGGGGACTGAAGCTTTCTTT	CASSHRGRGTEAFF
NA	many	TRBJ2-7	TRBV4-3	TGCGCCAGCAGCCCGACCGACTCGAGTAGCTCCTACGAGCAGTACTTC	CASSPTDSSSSYEQYF
NA	many	TRBJ2-7	TRBV20-1	TGCAGTGCCCACGAGGGTAGCCCTCTCTACGAGCAGTACTTC	CSAHEGSPLYEQYF
NA	NA	TRBJ2-1	TRBV19	TGTGCCAGTACCCTGAACAATGAGCAGTTCTTC	CASTLNNEQFF
TRBD2	NA	TRBJ2-7	TRBV3-1	TGTGCCAGCAGTCCGCAGCGGGGACCCTACGAGCAGTACTTC	CASSPQRGPYEQYF
NA	many	TRBJ2-7	TRBV20-1	TGCAGTGCTAGAGATTCAGATTCCTACGAGCAGTACTTC	CSARDSDSYEQYF
NA	NA	TRBJ1-6	TRBV6-1	TGTGCCACCGCAGGGGAGATCTATAATTCACCCCTCCACTTT	CATAGEIYNSPLHF
NA	few	TRBJ2-7	TRBV4-3	TGCGCCAGCAGCCAAGATAACTCCCCTGGCTACGAGCAGTACTTC	CASSQDNSPGYEQYF
TRBD2	many	TRBJ2-7	TRBV27	TGTGCCAGCAGTTTACTTAGCGGGGGATACGAGCAGTACTTC	CASSLLSGGYEQYF
NA	many	TRBJ1-1	TRBV6-5	TGTGCCAGCAGTTACTCGGGGGGGATGAACACTGAAGCTTTCTTT	CASSYSGGMNTEAFF
NA	NA	TRBJ2-7	TRBV6-1	TGTGCCAGCAACCAATGGGTTTACTACGAGCAGTACTTC	CASNQWVYYEQYF
TRBD2	NA	TRBJ2-7	TRBV29-1	TGCAGCGTCTACACACTATTCGGGGCTAGCGGCGTCGGGGGGTACGAGCAGTACTTC	CSVYTLFGASGVGGYEQYF
TRBD1	many	TRBJ2-3	TRBV28	TGTGCCAGCAGTCCCGGACAGGGGAGTACGCAGTATTTT	CASSPGQGSTQYF
NA	NA	TRBJ2-3	TRBV6-5	TGTGCCAGCAGTAGCTCTTATCCTTCACCCATCACAGATACGCAGTATTTT	CASSSSYPSPITDTQYF
NA	NA	TRBJ2-3	TRBV12-3/TRBV12-4	TGTGCCAGCAGTAACGGGGTCGGGGGCACAGATACGCAGTATTTT	CASSNGVGGTDTQYF